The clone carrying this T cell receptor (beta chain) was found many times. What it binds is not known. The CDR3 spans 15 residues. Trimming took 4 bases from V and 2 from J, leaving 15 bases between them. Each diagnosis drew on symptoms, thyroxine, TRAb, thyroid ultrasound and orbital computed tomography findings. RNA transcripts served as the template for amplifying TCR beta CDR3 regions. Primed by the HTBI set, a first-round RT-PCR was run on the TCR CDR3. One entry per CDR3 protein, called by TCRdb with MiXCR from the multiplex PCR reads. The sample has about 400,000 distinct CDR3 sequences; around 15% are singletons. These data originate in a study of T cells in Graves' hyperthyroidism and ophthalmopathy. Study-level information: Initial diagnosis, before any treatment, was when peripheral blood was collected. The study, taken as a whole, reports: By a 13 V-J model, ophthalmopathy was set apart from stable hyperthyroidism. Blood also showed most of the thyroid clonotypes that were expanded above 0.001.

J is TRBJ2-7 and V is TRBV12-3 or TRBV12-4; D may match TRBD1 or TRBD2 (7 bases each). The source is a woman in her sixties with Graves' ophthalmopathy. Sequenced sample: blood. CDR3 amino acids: CASSSGRDSTYEQYF. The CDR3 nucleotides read TGTGCCAGCAGTTCTGGGAGGGACAGCACCTACGAGCAGTACTTC.